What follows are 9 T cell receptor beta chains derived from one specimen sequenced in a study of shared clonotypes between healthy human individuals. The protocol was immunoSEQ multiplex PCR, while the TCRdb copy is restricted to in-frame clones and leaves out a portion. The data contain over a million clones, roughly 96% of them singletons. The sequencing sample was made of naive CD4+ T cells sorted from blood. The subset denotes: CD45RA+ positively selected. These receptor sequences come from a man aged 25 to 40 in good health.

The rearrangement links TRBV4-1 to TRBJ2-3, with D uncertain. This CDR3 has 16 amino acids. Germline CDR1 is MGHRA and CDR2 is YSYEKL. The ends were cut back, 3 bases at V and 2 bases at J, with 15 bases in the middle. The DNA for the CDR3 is TGCGCCAGCAGCCATCCTCCGAGAGAGTACACAGATACGCAGTATTTT. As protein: CASSHPPREYTDTQYF.

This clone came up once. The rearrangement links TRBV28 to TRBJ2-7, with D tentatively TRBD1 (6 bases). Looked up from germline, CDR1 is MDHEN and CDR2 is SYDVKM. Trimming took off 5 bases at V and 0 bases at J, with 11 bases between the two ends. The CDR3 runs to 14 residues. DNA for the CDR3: TGTGCCAGCAGTCACAGGGTTCCCTCCTACGAGCAGTACTTC. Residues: CASSHRVPSYEQYF.

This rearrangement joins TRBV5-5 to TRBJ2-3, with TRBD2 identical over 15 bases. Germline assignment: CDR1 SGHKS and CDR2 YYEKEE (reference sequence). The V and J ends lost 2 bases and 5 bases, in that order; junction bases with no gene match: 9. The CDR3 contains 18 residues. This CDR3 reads CASSFDLGTSGRIDTQYF. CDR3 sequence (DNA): TGTGCCAGCAGCTTCGATCTTGGGACTAGCGGGAGGATAGATACGCAGTATTTT.

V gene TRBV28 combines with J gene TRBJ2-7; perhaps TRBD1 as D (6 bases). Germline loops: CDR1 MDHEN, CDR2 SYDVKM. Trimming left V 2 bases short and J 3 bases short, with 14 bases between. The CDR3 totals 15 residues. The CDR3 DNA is TGTGCCAGCAGTTTACCAGGGGCCAAGCTCTACGAGCAGTACTTC. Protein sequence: CASSLPGAKLYEQYF.

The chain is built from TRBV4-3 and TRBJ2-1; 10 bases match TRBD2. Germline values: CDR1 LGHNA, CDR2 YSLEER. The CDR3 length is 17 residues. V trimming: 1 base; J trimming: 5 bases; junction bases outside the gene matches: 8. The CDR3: CASSQASGGTSDNEQFF. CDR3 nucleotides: TGCGCCAGCAGCCAAGCCTCGGGAGGGACTAGCGACAATGAGCAGTTCTTC.

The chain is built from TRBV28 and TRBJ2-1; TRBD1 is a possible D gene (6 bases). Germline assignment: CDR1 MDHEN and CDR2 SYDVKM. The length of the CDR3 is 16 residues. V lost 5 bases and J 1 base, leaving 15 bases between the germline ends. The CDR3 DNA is TGTGCCAGCAGTCCTACAGGGTGGGAGTCCTACAATGAGCAGTTCTTC. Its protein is CASSPTGWESYNEQFF.

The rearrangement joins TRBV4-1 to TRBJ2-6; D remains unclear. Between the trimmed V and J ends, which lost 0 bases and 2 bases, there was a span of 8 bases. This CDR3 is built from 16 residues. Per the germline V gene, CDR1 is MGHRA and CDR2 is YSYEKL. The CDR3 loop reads CASSQDRPAGANVLTF. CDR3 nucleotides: TGCGCCAGCAGCCAAGACCGACCGGCTGGGGCCAACGTCCTGACTTTC.

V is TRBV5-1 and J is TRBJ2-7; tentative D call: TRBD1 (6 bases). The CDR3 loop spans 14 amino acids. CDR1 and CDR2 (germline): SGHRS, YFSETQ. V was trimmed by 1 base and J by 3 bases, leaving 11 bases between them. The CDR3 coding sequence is TGCGCCAGCAGCTTGACAGGGAAAATCTACGAGCAGTACTTC. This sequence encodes CASSLTGKIYEQYF.

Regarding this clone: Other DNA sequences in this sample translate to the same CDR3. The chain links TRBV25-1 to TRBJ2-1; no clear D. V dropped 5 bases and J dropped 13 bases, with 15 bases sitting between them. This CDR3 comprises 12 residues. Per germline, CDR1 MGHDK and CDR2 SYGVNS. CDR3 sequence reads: CASSTNVGEQFF. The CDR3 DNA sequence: TGTGCCAGCAGTACCAACGTCGGTGAACAGTTCTTC.